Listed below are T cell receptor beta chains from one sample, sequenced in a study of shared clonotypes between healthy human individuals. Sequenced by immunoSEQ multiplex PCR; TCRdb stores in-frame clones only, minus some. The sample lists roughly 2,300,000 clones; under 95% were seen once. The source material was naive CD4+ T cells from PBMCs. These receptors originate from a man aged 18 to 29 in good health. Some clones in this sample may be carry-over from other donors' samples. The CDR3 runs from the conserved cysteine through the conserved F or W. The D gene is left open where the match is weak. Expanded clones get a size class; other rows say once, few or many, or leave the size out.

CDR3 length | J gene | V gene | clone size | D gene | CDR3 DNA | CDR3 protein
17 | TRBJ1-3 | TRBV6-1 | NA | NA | TGTGCCAGCAGTGTGGAAGGGTGGGCGTTCTCTGGAAACACCATATATTTT | CASSVEGWAFSGNTIYF
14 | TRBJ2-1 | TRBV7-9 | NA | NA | TGTGCCAGCGGCCCCCGGACGGATAACAATGAGCAGTTCTTC | CASGPRTDNNEQFF
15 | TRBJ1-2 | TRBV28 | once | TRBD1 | TGTGCCAGCAGTTTTCGGGACAGGGCGGGCTATGGCTACACCTTC | CASSFRDRAGYGYTF
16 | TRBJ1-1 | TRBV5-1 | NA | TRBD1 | TGCGCCAGCAGCAAAGGACAGGGGAATTTCAACACTGAAGCTTTCTTT | CASSKGQGNFNTEAFF
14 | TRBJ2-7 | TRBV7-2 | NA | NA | TGTGCCAGCAGTTCCTCCGTTGGGTCCTACGAGCAGTACTTC | CASSSSVGSYEQYF
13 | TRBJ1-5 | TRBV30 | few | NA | TGTGCCTGGAGTGTAAAGAGGAATCAGCCCCAGCATTTT | CAWSVKRNQPQHF
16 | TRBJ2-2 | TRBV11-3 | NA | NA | TGTGCCAGCAGCTTATATAAGGGCCGGGACACCGGGGAGCTGTTTTTT | CASSLYKGRDTGELFF
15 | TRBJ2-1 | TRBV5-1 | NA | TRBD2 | TGCGCCAGCAGCTTGACTAGCGGGAGGACCAATGAGCAGTTCTTC | CASSLTSGRTNEQFF
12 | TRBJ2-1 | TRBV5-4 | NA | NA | TGTGCCAGCAGGGCGACAGAGAATGAGCAGTTCTTC | CASRATENEQFF
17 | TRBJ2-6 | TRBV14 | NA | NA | TGTGCCTCCACCCTGGGGCGCCCCTCTCTTGGGGCCAACGTCCTGACTTTC | CASTLGRPSLGANVLTF
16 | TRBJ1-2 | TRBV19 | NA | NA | TGTGCCAGTAGTGCAACACGGACCGCTCTGAGCTATGGCTACACCTTC | CASSATRTALSYGYTF
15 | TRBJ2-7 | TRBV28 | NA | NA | TGTGCCAGCAGTGGGTGGATCAGGGGCGTTTACGAGCAGTACTTC | CASSGWIRGVYEQYF
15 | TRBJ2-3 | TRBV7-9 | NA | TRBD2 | TGTGCCAGCAGCCGGGGGAGGGCATCGGAGGGTACGCAGTATTTT | CASSRGRASEGTQYF
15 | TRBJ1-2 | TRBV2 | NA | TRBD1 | TGTGCCAGCAGTGAGAGGACAGGGCCTAACTATGGCTACACCTTC | CASSERTGPNYGYTF
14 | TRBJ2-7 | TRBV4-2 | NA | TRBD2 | TGTGCCAGCAGCCATGGGAGGGCCTTTTACGAGCAGTACTTC | CASSHGRAFYEQYF
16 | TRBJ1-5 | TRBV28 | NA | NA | TGTGCCAGCAGTTTATGGGGGGCGCGGGGCAATCAGCCCCAGCATTTT | CASSLWGARGNQPQHF
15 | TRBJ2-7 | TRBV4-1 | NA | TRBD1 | TGCGCCAGCAGCCGATCCGGGACAGGGGCGTACGAGCAGTACTTC | CASSRSGTGAYEQYF
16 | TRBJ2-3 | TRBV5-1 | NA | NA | TGCGCCAGCACCCCATCCGGGCAGACTGGCGTAGATACGCAGTATTTT | CASTPSGQTGVDTQYF
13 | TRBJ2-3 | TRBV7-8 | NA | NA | TGTGCCAGCAGCTCCAACCGGGACAAGGATTTGTATTTT | CASSSNRDKDLYF
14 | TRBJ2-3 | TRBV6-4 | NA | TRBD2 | TGTGCCAGCAGTGACTCCGGCGGGAGTGATACGCAGTATTTT | CASSDSGGSDTQYF
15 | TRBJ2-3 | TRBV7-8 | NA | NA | TGTGCCAGCAGCTTGACAGGGAGGGTAGCAGATACGCAGTATTTT | CASSLTGRVADTQYF
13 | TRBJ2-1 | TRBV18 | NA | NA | TGTGCCAGCTCACCGAATCTCCTAAATGAGCAGTTCTTC | CASSPNLLNEQFF